Sequencing of this T cell receptor (beta chain) was carried out in a study of early T cells in non-severe SARS-CoV-2 infection. Study-level information: Sequenced bulk RNA came from whole blood that was unsorted, and chains were unpaired.

Germline V gives CDR1 SGHTA, CDR2 FQGNSA. J lost 4 bases, V lost 5 bases, and 7 bases had no gene match. This CDR3 is built from 15 residues. MiXCR was run by TCRdb on the 5' RACE reads, yielding one entry per CDR3 protein. The sample has roughly 72,000 distinct CDR3 sequences, 9.5% to 15% seen once. The clonotype was recovered from an adult who was a healthcare worker with PCR-confirmed SARS-CoV-2 infection or an uninfected control (not recorded which). The sequences come from whole blood, collected at baseline. This chain joins TRBV7-2 and TRBJ1-1, with 10 bases matching TRBD1. CDR3 nucleotides: TGTGCCAGCAGCCCGGACAGGGGGGTGGGCACTGAAGCTTTCTTT. Protein product: CASSPDRGVGTEAFF. Filled out from reference TRBV7-2 and TRBJ1-1, the complete variable domain reads GAGVSQSPSNKVTEKGKDVELRCDPISGHTALYWYRQSLGQGLEFLIYFQGNSAPDKSGLPSDRFSAERTGGSVSTLTIQRTQQEDSAVYLCASSPDRGVGTEAFFGQGTRLTVV.